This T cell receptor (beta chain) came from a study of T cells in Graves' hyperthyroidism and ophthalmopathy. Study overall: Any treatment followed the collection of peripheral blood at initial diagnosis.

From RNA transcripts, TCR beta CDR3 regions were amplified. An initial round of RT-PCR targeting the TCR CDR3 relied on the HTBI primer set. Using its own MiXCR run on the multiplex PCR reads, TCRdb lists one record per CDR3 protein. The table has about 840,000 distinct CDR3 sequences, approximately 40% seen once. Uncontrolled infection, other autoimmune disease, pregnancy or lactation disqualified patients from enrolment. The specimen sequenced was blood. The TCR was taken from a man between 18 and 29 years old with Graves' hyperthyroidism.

The CDR3 region has the DNA TGTGCCAGCAGGGGTACGGGAGAAAACACCATATATTTT. Protein: CASRGTGENTIYF. The chain is built from TRBV9 and TRBJ1-3; no definite D call. Per the germline V gene, CDR1 is SGDLS and CDR2 is YYNGEE. V lost 5 bases and J 6 bases, leaving 12 bases between the germline ends. This CDR3 has 13 residues.